One sample yielded the 30 T cell receptor beta chains listed below, sequenced in a study of T cells after somatic rescue of genetic block. The protocol was immunoSEQ multiplex PCR, while the TCRdb copy is restricted to in-frame clones and leaves out a portion. The repertoire includes around 64,000 clones, roughly nine tenths of them detected once, and about 3% sits in the top ten. Sequences were obtained from peripheral blood mononuclear cells (PBMCs). The receptors were gathered from a man aged 40-55 years.

This chain connects TRBV18 to TRBJ2-7, with D perhaps matching TRBD2 (5 bases). V was trimmed by 3 bases and J by 4 bases, leaving 16 bases between them. This CDR3 contains 15 residues. Germline-derived CDR1 and CDR2 are KGHSH and LQKENI. CDR3 sequence (DNA): TGTGCCAGCTCACCCCAGGAGCCTAGCCCTTACGAGCAGTACTTC. It is translated as CASSPQEPSPYEQYF.

The chain uses TRBV4-3 and TRBJ2-3; D may be TRBD1 (5 bases). Trimming took 2 bases from V and 2 from J, leaving 11 bases between them. Per germline, CDR1 LGHNA and CDR2 YSLEER. The CDR3 extends over 15 amino acids. The CDR3 DNA reads as TGCGCCAGCAGCCAAAGGGGTTCTCCCACAGATACGCAGTATTTT. Its translation: CASSQRGSPTDTQYF.

The chain is built from TRBV7-9 and TRBJ2-2, with 7 bases aligning to TRBD1. J gave up 7 bases and V 5 bases, and 13 bases lay outside the gene matches. Germline lookup yields CDR1 SEHNR and CDR2 FQNEAQ (reference sequence). This CDR3 is 16 amino acids long. CDR3 sequence reads: CASSKLGQEGGGELFF. The CDR3 DNA sequence: TGTGCCAGCAGCAAACTCGGACAGGAAGGGGGCGGGGAGCTGTTTTTT.

This chain links TRBV27 with TRBJ2-1; 8 nucleotides agree with TRBD2. CDR3 length equals 15 residues. Unmatched junction bases numbered 7, after V lost 3 bases and J lost 6 bases. In germline, CDR1 is MNHEY, CDR2 SMNVEV (reference sequence). The CDR3 DNA follows: TGTGCCAGCAGTTTGGCTAGCGGGTCGGGCAATGAGCAGTTCTTC. Translation: CASSLASGSGNEQFF.

The chain is built from TRBV9 and TRBJ2-5; TRBD1 matches at 7 bases. The CDR3 loop spans 15 amino acids. Trimming took 3 bases from V and 0 from J; bases not matched to a gene: 5. Germline V gives CDR1 SGDLS, CDR2 YYNGEE. The CDR3 DNA reads as TGTGCCAGCAGCGCCACCGGGACAGACCAAGAGACCCAGTACTTC. This sequence encodes CASSATGTDQETQYF.

This chain's CDR3 is CASSVGGTSGSHRIYEQYF. Written as DNA, the CDR3 is TGTGCCAGCAGCGTGGGGGGGACTAGCGGGAGCCACCGCATCTACGAGCAGTACTTC. The rearrangement uses TRBV9 and TRBJ2-7; 14 nucleotides agree with TRBD2. CDR3 length: 19 amino acids. The germline CDR1 and CDR2 sequences are SGDLS and YYNGEE. The V gene end was trimmed by 2 bases and the J gene end by 3 bases; junction bases not matched to a gene: 13.

This clone is a singleton in its sample. The gene calls are TRBV12-5 and TRBJ2-5; D uncertain. The V end lost 1 base, the J end lost 2 bases, and 5 bases lay between the germline ends. The CDR3 has 13 residues. In germline, CDR1 is LGHNT, CDR2 FRNRAP. CDR3 sequence: CASGLDGQETQYF. CDR3 coding DNA: TGTGCTAGTGGTTTGGACGGGCAAGAGACCCAGTACTTC.

This chain joins TRBV28 and TRBJ1-5; D is unresolved. Germline V gene sequence: CDR1 MDHEN, CDR2 SYDVKM. The CDR3 length is 14 residues. V dropped 3 bases and J dropped 3 bases, with 9 bases sitting between them. The CDR3 loop is CASSLGGINQPQHF. CDR3 coding DNA: TGTGCCAGCAGTTTGGGCGGAATCAATCAGCCCCAGCATTTT.

This chain uses TRBV9 with TRBJ2-3; 10 bases are shared with TRBD2. The germline gives CDR1 SGDLS, CDR2 YYNGEE. The CDR3 covers 16 residues. With V trimmed by 3 bases and J by 2 bases, 6 bases remained unmatched. The CDR3 reads CASSARTSGITDTQYF. CDR3 bases: TGTGCCAGCAGCGCCCGGACTAGCGGAATCACAGATACGCAGTATTTT.

The V gene is TRBV7-8, the J gene TRBJ2-3; tentative D call: TRBD2 (7 bases). Germline V gives CDR1 SGHVS, CDR2 FQNEAQ. This CDR3 spans 16 amino acids. The germline V and J ends were trimmed by 2 bases and 0 bases, with 12 bases remaining between them. CDR3 bases: TGTGCCAGCAGCTTACAACAGGGACTAAGCACAGATACGCAGTATTTT. It yields the protein CASSLQQGLSTDTQYF.

The chain carries TRBV30 and TRBJ2-2, with D perhaps TRBD1 (6 bases). Trimming cost V 1 base and J 4 bases, with 16 bases left between them. Looked up from germline, CDR1 is GTSNPN and CDR2 is SVGIG (reference sequence). This CDR3 is built from 16 residues. CDR3 residues: CAWSGSQGLGTGELFF. CDR3 sequence (DNA): TGTGCCTGGAGTGGCTCTCAGGGGTTAGGCACCGGGGAGCTGTTTTTT.

The V gene is TRBV9, the J gene TRBJ2-6; 8 bases are shared with TRBD1. The CDR3 is 18 amino acids. Germline V CDR1 and CDR2: SGDLS, YYNGEE. After removal of 0 bases from V and 0 bases from J, the junction contained 5 bases not matched to a gene. CDR3 nucleotides: TGTGCCAGCAGCGTAGCAGGACAGGGCCTCTCTGGGGCCAACGTCCTGACTTTC. Translation: CASSVAGQGLSGANVLTF.

The chain combines TRBV16 with TRBJ1-3; no clear D gene. The CDR3 has 14 residues. Germline CDR1 is KGHSY and CDR2 is FQNENV. The V end was cut by 2 bases, the J end by 0 bases, with 5 bases between. This chain's CDR3 is CASSQVYSGNTIYF. CDR3 in DNA: TGTGCCAGCAGCCAAGTCTACTCTGGAAACACCATATATTTT.

The chain joins TRBV5-1 to TRBJ2-7; weak D call: TRBD1 (5 bases). The CDR3 has 14 amino acids. From germline, CDR1 is SGHRS and CDR2 YFSETQ. V dropped 4 bases and J dropped 4 bases, with 15 bases sitting between them. CDR3 sequence: CASSPWVGDYEQYF. CDR3 nucleotide sequence: TGCGCCAGCAGCCCATGGGTAGGGGATTACGAGCAGTACTTC.

The CDR3 region is CASSFARGVNEQFF. DNA for the CDR3: TGTGCCAGCAGTTTTGCCAGGGGAGTGAATGAGCAGTTCTTC. The rearrangement joins TRBV28 to TRBJ2-1; TRBD1 might be the D (6 bases). CDR1 and CDR2 (germline): MDHEN, SYDVKM. The CDR3 is 14 amino acids. Trimming pared 3 bases from V and 7 bases from J, leaving 13 bases between.

The chain employs TRBV11-3 and TRBJ2-1; 8 bases align to TRBD2. Trimming removed 4 bases from V and 12 bases from J; junction bases left unmatched: 5. The CDR3 has 12 residues. In germline, CDR1 is SGHNT, CDR2 YENEEA. The DNA of the CDR3 is TGTGCCAGCAGCTCCGGCGGGGGGTGGCAGTTCTTC. As protein: CASSSGGGWQFF.

V usage is TRBV7-9 and J usage is TRBJ2-7; maybe TRBD1 (6 bases). Germline V gene data show CDR1 as SEHNR and CDR2 as FQNEAQ (reference sequence). CDR3 size: 14 residues. V dropped 5 bases and J dropped 3 bases, with 14 bases sitting between them. The CDR3 nucleotides read TGTGCCAGCAGCGCCTCCGGGACACACTACGAGCAGTACTTC. The encoded protein is CASSASGTHYEQYF. Filled out from reference TRBV7-9 and TRBJ2-7, the complete variable domain reads DTGVSQNPRHKITKRGQNVTFRCDPISEHNRLYWYRQTLGQGPEFLTYFQNEAQLEKSRLLSDRFSAERPKGSFSTLEIQRTEQGDSAMYLCASSASGTHYEQYFGPGTRLTVT.

In the case of this clone: The sample contains more than one DNA sequence encoding this CDR3. V and J are TRBV12-2 and TRBJ1-4. TRBV12-2 is described as a pseudogene. The CDR3 covers 14 residues. This CDR3 reads CASRLGNKDEKLFF. Written as DNA, the CDR3 is TGTGCAAGTCGCTTGGGGAATAAGGATGAAAAACTGTTTTTT.

The chain combines TRBV5-1 with TRBJ2-1; TRBD2 matches 11 bases. CDR1 is SGHRS and CDR2 is YFSETQ in the germline V gene. V was clipped by 3 bases and J by 8 bases; unmatched bases: 10. The CDR3 runs 16 residues. CDR3 in amino acids: CASSSELAGGIDEQFF. The CDR3 nucleotides are TGCGCCAGCAGCTCCGAATTAGCGGGGGGGATTGATGAGCAGTTCTTC.

The chain carries TRBV2 and TRBJ2-2; D unresolved. The CDR3 sequence is 12 residues long. The V end lost 5 bases, the J end lost 3 bases, and 4 bases lay between the germline ends. Germline CDR1 and CDR2: SNHLY and FYNNEI. In DNA form, the CDR3 reads TGTGCCAGCAGTCAGGACACCGGGGAGCTGTTTTTT. Translation: CASSQDTGELFF.

The chain has TRBV5-6 and TRBJ2-2; no firm D call. CDR1 is SGHDT and CDR2 is YYEEEE in the germline V gene. Trimming took 0 bases from V and 0 from J, leaving 9 bases between them. The CDR3 is 16 residues long. In nucleotides, the CDR3 is TGTGCCAGCAGCTTGGGCCTAGGGACGAACACCGGGGAGCTGTTTTTT. Encoded protein: CASSLGLGTNTGELFF.

J is TRBJ2-7 and V is TRBV6-6; 7 bases map to TRBD1. J was trimmed by 4 bases and V by 2 bases; bases with no gene match: 8. This CDR3 comprises 15 residues. CDR1 is MNHNY, CDR2 SVGAGI, per germline (reference sequence). CDR3 in amino acids: CASSYETGFQYEQYF. The CDR3 bases are TGTGCCAGCAGTTACGAGACAGGGTTTCAGTACGAGCAGTACTTC.

The chain couples TRBV18 to TRBJ1-4; D gene ambiguous. The CDR3 length is 13 residues. CDR1 KGHSH and CDR2 LQKENI come from the germline V gene. Trimming removed 8 bases from V and 5 bases from J, with 12 bases in between. The CDR3 sequence is CASNGVLNEKLFF. DNA of the CDR3: TGTGCCAGCAACGGGGTGCTGAATGAAAAACTGTTTTTT.

The V call is TRBV19, the J call TRBJ1-5; D may be TRBD1 (6 bases). This CDR3 contains 12 residues. The ends were cut back, 7 bases at V and 5 bases at J, with 9 bases in the middle. Germline CDR1 reads LNHDA; CDR2 reads SQIVND (reference sequence). CDR3 bases: TGTGCCAGTACCCAGGGGTATCAGCCCCAGCATTTT. Translation gives CASTQGYQPQHF.

The chain joins TRBV5-1 to TRBJ1-1; possible D gene TRBD1, 5 bases. V lost 4 bases to trimming and J lost 5 bases, with 24 bases between them. This CDR3 contains 17 residues. The V gene's germline CDR1 is SGHRS and CDR2 YFSETQ. CDR3 in amino acids: CASSGGGTAVSGTEAFF. The CDR3 DNA is TGCGCCAGCAGCGGGGGAGGGACGGCTGTGTCAGGGACTGAAGCTTTCTTT.

The rearrangement joins TRBV5-4 to TRBJ2-7; D is possibly TRBD1 or TRBD2 (5 bases each). With 9 bases removed from V and 0 bases from J, the gap between germline ends came to 16 bases. The CDR3 loop spans 14 amino acids. Per germline, CDR1 SGHNT and CDR2 YYREEE (reference sequence). CDR3: CAMRGAYTSYEQYF. The DNA for the CDR3 is TGTGCCATGCGAGGGGCATACACCTCCTACGAGCAGTACTTC.

CDR3 coding DNA: TGCGCCAGCAGCCAAGGCCCGTTGCGGACAGGGGGCTTGTATGAGCAGTTCTTC. Amino acid sequence: CASSQGPLRTGGLYEQFF. The chain is built from TRBV4-1 and TRBJ2-1; 11 bases line up with TRBD1. The germline V gene has CDR1 MGHRA and CDR2 YSYEKL. V was clipped by 1 base and J by 8 bases; unmatched bases: 13. The CDR3 has 18 residues.

V is TRBV7-9 and J is TRBJ2-7; D is possibly TRBD1 (6 bases). Germline assignment: CDR1 SEHNR and CDR2 FQNEAQ (reference sequence). The CDR3 sequence is 14 residues long. Trimming took 1 base from V and 5 from J, leaving 12 bases between them. Here the CDR3 reads CASSLDVRGHEQYF. The CDR3 DNA reads TGTGCCAGCAGCTTAGACGTCAGGGGCCACGAGCAGTACTTC.

The V and J genes are TRBV10-3 and TRBJ2-3; possibly TRBD2 for D (6 bases). Trimming removed 0 bases at V and 3 bases at J, with 16 bases between. Germline CDR1 reads ENHRY; CDR2 reads SYGVKD. This CDR3 is built from 17 residues. As DNA, the CDR3 is TGTGCCATCAGTGAGTCGCGAGGGCGGGGAAAGACAGATACGCAGTATTTT. Protein: CAISESRGRGKTDTQYF.

This chain connects TRBV28 to TRBJ2-1; TRBD1 agrees at 9 bases. V lost 7 bases and J lost 13; bases outside the gene matches: 8. Germline loops: CDR1 MDHEN, CDR2 SYDVKM. The CDR3 sequence is 12 residues long. CDR3 in amino acids: CASTTGGTGQFF. DNA of the CDR3: TGTGCCAGCACCACAGGGGGCACCGGTCAGTTCTTC.